The 8 T cell receptor beta chains reported below all come from one sample, sequenced in a study of human T cells and chemical hapten exposure. MiXCR, applied by TCRdb to the RACE reads, yields one record per CDR3 protein. The data contain around 100,000 distinct CDR3 sequences, under 14% of them seen just once; the ten biggest clones take up around 3.1%. Time point specified: pre-sensitization, week 0. Treatment meaning: therapeutic diphenylcyclopropenone sensitization with weekly scalp DPC. The material was whole blood, obtained in connection with sensitization to the hapten diphenylcyclopropenone (DPC). The receptors shown here come from a woman between 55 and 75 years old with alopecia areata. Some clones in this sample may be carry-over from other donors' samples.

There are a few counts of this clonotype. The CDR3 loop is CASSLASIRARSITEAFF. DNA for the CDR3: TGTGCCAGCAGCTTAGCTTCTATCCGGGCCCGAAGCATCACTGAAGCTTTCTTT. The rearrangement joins TRBV7-9 to TRBJ1-1; D remains unclear. This CDR3 spans 18 amino acids. V was pared by 0 bases and J by 4 bases, with 21 bases between. Per the germline V gene, CDR1 is SEHNR and CDR2 is FQNEAQ (reference sequence). Drawing the rest from reference TRBV7-9 and TRBJ1-1, the complete variable domain is DTGVSQNPRHKITKRGQNVTFRCDPISEHNRLYWYRQTLGQGPEFLTYFQNEAQLEKSRLLSDRFSAERPKGSFSTLEIQRTEQGDSAMYLCASSLASIRARSITEAFFGQGTRLTVV.

V gene TRBV10-3 combines with J gene TRBJ2-2; D is uncertain. Trimming shortened V by 7 bases and J by 1 base, and 7 bases separated the two germline ends. The CDR3 length is 13 residues. Germline CDR1 is ENHRY and CDR2 is SYGVKD. In nucleotides, the CDR3 is TGTGCCATCATTTTAGGGAACACCGGGGAGCTGTTTTTT. Residues: CAIILGNTGELFF.

The genes are TRBV7-8 and TRBJ1-5; 7 positions match TRBD1. Per the germline V gene, CDR1 is SGHVS and CDR2 is FQNEAQ. This CDR3 is built from 14 residues. The V segment lost 5 bases and the J segment 4 bases; nucleotides outside the gene matches: 5. The CDR3 is CASSPGTENQPQHF. CDR3 sequence (DNA): TGTGCCAGCAGCCCGGGGACAGAAAATCAGCCCCAGCATTTT.

This clonotype was picked up many times. This chain connects TRBV4-1 to TRBJ1-2, with 10 bases matching TRBD1. CDR3 length: 16 amino acids. Germline V gene sequence: CDR1 MGHRA, CDR2 YSYEKL. J gave up 7 bases and V 4 bases, and 12 bases lay outside the gene matches. CDR3 sequence reads: CASSPLFDRGRRGYTF. Written as DNA, the CDR3 is TGCGCCAGCAGCCCCTTATTTGACAGGGGGCGGCGTGGCTACACCTTC.

This clonotype has ten or more counts. V is TRBV18 and J is TRBJ2-3; maybe TRBD1 (6 bases). The CDR3 has 17 amino acids. The V and J ends lost 0 bases and 3 bases respectively, with 16 bases between them. Germline lookup yields CDR1 KGHSH and CDR2 LQKENI. CDR3 bases: TGTGCCAGCTCACCACCAGGGTCTCAGGGGTGGACAGATACGCAGTATTTT. Its translation: CASSPPGSQGWTDTQYF.

Ten or more counts support this clonotype. This chain joins TRBV7-8 and TRBJ1-1; no firm D call. Germline loops: CDR1 SGHVS, CDR2 FQNEAQ. The length of the CDR3 is 14 residues. V lost 1 base, J lost 6 bases, and 12 bases lay in between. CDR3 region: CASSLVVRAAEAFF. For the CDR3, the DNA is TGTGCCAGCAGCTTAGTCGTCAGAGCTGCTGAAGCTTTCTTT.

This clonotype was seen many times. The chain recombines TRBV27 with TRBJ1-2; unclear D gene. This CDR3 is 14 amino acids long. Germline V CDR1 and CDR2: MNHEY, SMNVEV (reference sequence). Trimming took off 4 bases at V and 4 bases at J, with 13 bases between the two ends. The CDR3 coding sequence is TGTGCCAGCAGTTCATGGATCAACGGCTATGGCTACACCTTC. It specifies CASSSWINGYGYTF.

The V and J genes are TRBV29-1 and TRBJ1-5; no clear D gene. Trimming took off 4 bases at V and 0 bases at J, with 7 bases between the two ends. CDR3 length: 13 residues. Germline loops: CDR1 SQVTM, CDR2 ANQGSEA. The CDR3 region is CSVAGGSNQPQHF. CDR3 DNA sequence: TGCAGCGTTGCAGGCGGTAGCAATCAGCCCCAGCATTTT.